These T cell receptor beta chains were read from a single sample in a study of T-cell memory formation after mild COVID-19. Each CDR3 protein is one row after TCRdb ran MiXCR on the 5' RACE reads. The sample has 400,000 to 500,000 distinct CDR3 sequences, approximately 19% seen once. Sequencing was done on a sample of PBMCs or a T cell subset sorted from them (not recorded which). These receptors were obtained from a man aged 18-30 years who had mild COVID-19 (a few samples of this study predate the infection). Cell type and time point are not known. CDR3s include the opening cysteine and the closing phenylalanine or tryptophan. D genes are given only for firm matches. Clone size is given for some rows only: seen once, a few or many times, or a class if the clone is expanded.

V gene: TRBV12-3/TRBV12-4
clone size: once
D gene: .
J gene: TRBJ2-1
CDR3 protein: CASSIAMGEQFF
CDR3 DNA: TGTGCCAGCAGCATCGCCATGGGGGAGCAGTTCTTC

V gene: TRBV7-2
clone size: .
D gene: TRBD1
J gene: TRBJ1-2
CDR3 protein: CASSLAGEDRVNGYTF
CDR3 DNA: TGTGCCAGCAGCTTAGCGGGAGAGGACAGGGTCAATGGCTACACCTTC

V gene: TRBV10-3
clone size: few
D gene: .
J gene: TRBJ2-5
CDR3 protein: CAISLEGGETQYF
CDR3 DNA: TGTGCCATCAGTCTCGAAGGGGGAGAGACCCAGTACTTC

V gene: TRBV7-2
clone size: few
D gene: TRBD1
J gene: TRBJ1-6
CDR3 protein: CASRGTGTGSSPLHF
CDR3 DNA: TGTGCCAGCAGGGGTACCGGGACAGGGAGTTCACCCCTCCACTTT

V gene: TRBV15
clone size: few
D gene: .
J gene: TRBJ1-3
CDR3 protein: CATSRETVGFSSGNTIYF
CDR3 DNA: TGTGCCACCAGCAGAGAAACTGTTGGGTTTAGCTCTGGAAACACCATATATTTT

V gene: TRBV4-2
clone size: few
D gene: .
J gene: TRBJ2-1
CDR3 protein: CASSQGVLAWNEQFF
CDR3 DNA: TGTGCCAGCAGCCAAGGTGTTCTAGCGTGGAATGAGCAGTTCTTC

V gene: TRBV24-1
clone size: .
D gene: .
J gene: TRBJ2-1
CDR3 protein: CATSDNTGRSYNEQFF
CDR3 DNA: TGTGCCACCAGTGACAATACGGGACGGTCTTACAATGAGCAGTTCTTC

V gene: TRBV10-3
clone size: .
D gene: .
J gene: TRBJ1-1
CDR3 protein: CAISSTPHRAGTEAFF
CDR3 DNA: TGTGCCATCAGCAGCACCCCCCACAGGGCGGGCACTGAAGCTTTCTTT

V gene: TRBV7-9
clone size: few
D gene: .
J gene: TRBJ2-5
CDR3 protein: CASSLVRLQETQYF
CDR3 DNA: TGTGCCAGCAGCTTAGTTCGGCTCCAAGAGACCCAGTACTTC

V gene: TRBV7-6
clone size: once
D gene: .
J gene: TRBJ2-3
CDR3 protein: CASSLPGTHVDTQYF
CDR3 DNA: TGTGCCAGCAGCTTACCCGGGACCCATGTGGATACGCAGTATTTT

V gene: TRBV3-1
clone size: few
D gene: TRBD2
J gene: TRBJ2-1
CDR3 protein: CASSQFSGGVNEQFF
CDR3 DNA: TGTGCCAGCAGCCAATTTAGCGGGGGGGTAAATGAGCAGTTCTTC

V gene: TRBV12-3/TRBV12-4
clone size: .
D gene: .
J gene: TRBJ1-1
CDR3 protein: CASSLADEGTEAFF
CDR3 DNA: TGTGCCAGCAGTTTAGCGGACGAGGGCACTGAAGCTTTCTTT

V gene: TRBV12-3/TRBV12-4
clone size: few
D gene: TRBD1
J gene: TRBJ1-5
CDR3 protein: CASGDNRGYQPQHF
CDR3 DNA: TGTGCCAGCGGCGACAACAGGGGGTATCAGCCCCAGCATTTT

V gene: TRBV24-1
clone size: .
D gene: TRBD2
J gene: TRBJ2-1
CDR3 protein: CATSGQTSGENNEQFF
CDR3 DNA: TGTGCCACCAGTGGCCAGACTAGCGGGGAAAACAATGAGCAGTTCTTC

V gene: TRBV5-1
clone size: few
D gene: .
J gene: TRBJ2-5
CDR3 protein: CASSLDSLGETQYF
CDR3 DNA: TGCGCCAGCAGCTTGGACAGCCTCGGGGAGACCCAGTACTTC

V gene: TRBV9
clone size: few
D gene: .
J gene: TRBJ2-1
CDR3 protein: CASSVAVARLSEQFF
CDR3 DNA: TGTGCCAGCAGCGTAGCAGTAGCCCGCCTCAGTGAGCAGTTCTTC

V gene: TRBV6-6
clone size: .
D gene: .
J gene: TRBJ2-3
CDR3 protein: CASRKGSTDTQYF
CDR3 DNA: TGTGCCAGCAGGAAGGGCAGCACAGATACGCAGTATTTT

V gene: TRBV7-2
clone size: few
D gene: .
J gene: TRBJ2-2
CDR3 protein: CASSSQMGLNGELFF
CDR3 DNA: TGTGCCAGCAGCTCCCAAATGGGGTTAAACGGGGAGCTGTTTTTT

V gene: TRBV6-5
clone size: .
D gene: .
J gene: TRBJ1-1
CDR3 protein: CATAKGVYTEAFF
CDR3 DNA: TGTGCCACCGCGAAGGGGGTTTACACTGAAGCTTTCTTT

V gene: TRBV28
clone size: few
D gene: .
J gene: TRBJ2-6
CDR3 protein: CASSPTILGANVLTF
CDR3 DNA: TGTGCCAGCAGTCCGACAATCCTTGGGGCCAACGTCCTGACTTTC

V gene: TRBV5-1
clone size: many
D gene: .
J gene: TRBJ1-5
CDR3 protein: CASSLGGYGNQPQHF
CDR3 DNA: TGCGCCAGCAGCTTGGGGGGATATGGGAATCAGCCCCAGCATTTT

V gene: TRBV7-2
clone size: many
D gene: .
J gene: TRBJ2-2
CDR3 protein: CASSFGGETGELFF
CDR3 DNA: TGTGCCAGCAGCTTCGGGGGCGAGACCGGGGAGCTGTTTTTT

V gene: TRBV27
clone size: .
D gene: TRBD1
J gene: TRBJ1-1
CDR3 protein: CASLRDRANTEAFF
CDR3 DNA: TGTGCCAGCCTGCGGGACAGGGCGAACACTGAAGCTTTCTTT

V gene: TRBV4-3
clone size: .
D gene: TRBD1
J gene: TRBJ1-5
CDR3 protein: CASSQETGVAQPQHF
CDR3 DNA: TGCGCCAGCAGCCAAGAAACAGGGGTCGCTCAGCCCCAGCATTTT

V gene: TRBV11-2
clone size: few
D gene: TRBD2
J gene: TRBJ2-5
CDR3 protein: CASSQTSGDETQYF
CDR3 DNA: TGTGCCAGCAGCCAAACTAGCGGGGATGAGACCCAGTACTTC

V gene: TRBV6-5
clone size: many
D gene: .
J gene: TRBJ2-3
CDR3 protein: CASSHGTSTDTQYF
CDR3 DNA: TGTGCCAGCAGTCACGGGACCAGCACAGATACGCAGTATTTT

V gene: TRBV7-9
clone size: .
D gene: .
J gene: TRBJ2-1
CDR3 protein: CASSLEVSNEQFF
CDR3 DNA: TGTGCCAGCAGCTTAGAAGTGAGCAATGAGCAGTTCTTC

V gene: TRBV4-1
clone size: few
D gene: TRBD2
J gene: TRBJ2-1
CDR3 protein: CASSPPGLRDNEQFF
CDR3 DNA: TGCGCCAGCAGCCCCCCGGGACTAAGGGACAATGAGCAGTTCTTC